Each of the 6 T cell receptor beta chains below was sequenced from the same sample in a study of cytomegalovirus exposure and HLA in healthy donors. Clones were sequenced by immunoSEQ multiplex PCR, and TCRdb holds only the in-frame ones, with some missing. The sample has 150,000 to 200,000 clones, about three quarters seen once. The sample taken for sequencing was PBMCs. These receptor sequences come from a woman aged 30 to 39 in good health and CMV-seronegative.

The rearrangement joins TRBV6-1 to TRBJ1-2; TRBD1 matches at 8 bases. The CDR3 is made up of 13 amino acids. The V gene end was trimmed by 3 bases and the J gene end by 7 bases; junction bases not matched to a gene: 4. CDR1 is MNHNS, CDR2 SASEGT, per germline. The CDR3 coding sequence is TGTGCCAGCAGTGAGAGGCAGGGGGCTGGCTACACCTTC. Protein sequence: CASSERQGAGYTF.

The gene calls are TRBV5-4 and TRBJ2-2, with 8 positions matching TRBD2. In germline, CDR1 is SGHNT, CDR2 YYREEE (reference sequence). The CDR3 covers 15 residues. V was pared by 1 base and J by 3 bases, with 2 bases of the junction left unmatched. Here the CDR3 DNA reads TGTGCCAGCAGCTTGCTTAGCGGGGACACCGGGGAGCTGTTTTTT. Protein sequence: CASSLLSGDTGELFF. Full variable domain (outside the CDR3, taken from reference TRBV5-4 and TRBJ2-2): ETGVTQSPTHLIKTRGQQVTLRCSSQSGHNTVSWYQQALGQGPQFIFQYYREEENGRGNFPPRFSGLQFPNYSSELNVNALELDDSALYLCASSLLSGDTGELFFGEGSRLTVL.

V gene TRBV30 combines with J gene TRBJ2-3; 12 nucleotides match TRBD2. V shed 2 bases and J 1 base; nucleotides not matched to a gene: 1. This CDR3 has 15 amino acids. Germline CDR1 is GTSNPN and CDR2 is SVGIG (reference sequence). CDR3 DNA: TGTGCCTGGAGTCGGACTAGCGGGGGCACAGATACGCAGTATTTT. Its translation is CAWSRTSGGTDTQYF.

V is TRBV10-2 and J is TRBJ1-2, with D possibly TRBD1 on 6 matching bases. Germline V gene sequence: CDR1 WSHSY, CDR2 SAAADI. V was cut by 4 bases and J by 5 bases, with 14 bases left in between. CDR3 length: 14 residues. The CDR3 DNA follows: TGCGCCAGCAGTGGGGGACAACCGGGTTATGGCTACACCTTC. Translated: CASSGGQPGYGYTF.

The chain couples TRBV5-6 to TRBJ1-2, with 9 nucleotides matching TRBD1. After removal of 4 bases from V and 2 bases from J, the junction contained 6 bases not matched to a gene. There are 15 residues in the CDR3. Germline lookup yields CDR1 SGHDT and CDR2 YYEEEE. This chain's CDR3 is CASSPGTGFNYGYTF. The CDR3 DNA follows: TGTGCCAGCAGCCCGGGGACAGGGTTCAACTATGGCTACACCTTC.

The chain carries TRBV4-1 and TRBJ2-3, with 8 positions matching TRBD2. This CDR3 is built from 16 residues. Germline trimming cut 3 bases from V and 3 bases from J; bases unmatched to any gene: 8. Germline CDR1 MGHRA, CDR2 YSYEKL. CDR3 region: CASSQSGTRQTDTQYF. In DNA, the CDR3 is TGCGCCAGCAGCCAGTCAGGGACTAGACAGACAGATACGCAGTATTTT.